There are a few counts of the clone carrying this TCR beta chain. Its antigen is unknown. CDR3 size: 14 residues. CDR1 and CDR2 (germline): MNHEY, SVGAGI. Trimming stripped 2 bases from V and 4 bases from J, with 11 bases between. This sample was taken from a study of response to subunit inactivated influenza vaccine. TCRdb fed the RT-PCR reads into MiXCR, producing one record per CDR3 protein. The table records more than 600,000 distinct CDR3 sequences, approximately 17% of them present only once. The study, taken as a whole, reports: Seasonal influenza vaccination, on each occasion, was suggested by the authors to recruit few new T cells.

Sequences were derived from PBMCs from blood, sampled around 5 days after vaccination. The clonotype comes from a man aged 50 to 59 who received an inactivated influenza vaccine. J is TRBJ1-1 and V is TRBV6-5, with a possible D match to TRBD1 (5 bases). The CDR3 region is CASSYAAGLTEAFF. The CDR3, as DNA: TGTGCCAGCAGTTACGCCGCAGGGCTCACTGAAGCTTTCTTT.